A selection of T cell receptor beta chains follows, all from one sample in a study of beta chain features in type 1 diabetes. Assay: immunoSEQ multiplex PCR; the TCRdb copy retains only in-frame clones and omits some. The data show around 240,000 clones, 16% seen once. The sample was naive CD4+ T cells from blood. These TCRs come from a man younger than 45 with type 1 diabetes. The CDR3 runs from the conserved cysteine through the conserved F or W. D genes are given only for firm matches. Clone size is stated in some rows and not others, as once, few, many or a class when expanded.

V: TRBV6-5
size: -
D: TRBD2
J: TRBJ2-5
CDR3: CASSYSGTSGFETQYF
DNA: TGTGCCAGCAGTTACTCAGGGACTAGCGGATTTGAGACCCAGTACTTC

V: TRBV2
size: few
D: TRBD2
J: TRBJ2-1
CDR3: CATSGTSWYYNEQFF
DNA: TGTGCCACCAGCGGGACTAGCTGGTACTACAATGAGCAGTTCTTC

V: TRBV7-2
size: -
D: TRBD1
J: TRBJ2-7
CDR3: CASSWGQQTYEQYF
DNA: TGTGCCAGCAGCTGGGGACAGCAAACCTACGAGCAGTACTTC

V: TRBV20-1
size: few
D: -
J: TRBJ2-1
CDR3: CSASTYNEQFF
DNA: TGCAGTGCCTCAACCTACAATGAGCAGTTCTTC

V: TRBV27
size: few
D: -
J: TRBJ2-5
CDR3: CASSLEGRQGPTGAQYF
DNA: TGTGCCAGCAGTTTAGAAGGGCGGCAGGGTCCAACCGGGGCCCAGTACTTC

V: TRBV20-1
size: -
D: -
J: TRBJ2-3
CDR3: CSARAADTQYF
DNA: TGCAGTGCTAGGGCCGCAGATACGCAGTATTTT

V: TRBV20-1
size: -
D: -
J: TRBJ2-5
CDR3: CSARGVTQYF
DNA: TGCAGTGCTAGGGGGGTGACCCAGTACTTC

V: TRBV7-2
size: few
D: TRBD1
J: TRBJ2-7
CDR3: CASSLGRQGTEQYF
DNA: TGTGCCAGCAGCTTAGGGAGACAGGGGACCGAGCAGTACTTC

V: TRBV9
size: -
D: TRBD2
J: TRBJ2-5
CDR3: CASSVEASGRETQYF
DNA: TGTGCCAGCAGCGTAGAGGCTAGCGGGAGAGAGACCCAGTACTTC

V: TRBV4-3
size: few
D: -
J: TRBJ2-4
CDR3: CASSQVGGAKNIQYF
DNA: TGCGCCAGCAGCCAAGTCGGGGGAGCCAAAAACATTCAGTACTTC

V: TRBV29-1
size: few
D: TRBD2
J: TRBJ2-1
CDR3: CSVDPSGVTRGNEQFF
DNA: TGCAGCGTTGATCCTAGCGGTGTCACACGTGGGAATGAGCAGTTCTTC

V: TRBV4-1
size: few
D: -
J: TRBJ2-7
CDR3: CASSQGRTSLELYEQYF
DNA: TGCGCCAGCAGCCAAGGGAGAACCAGCCTGGAGCTCTACGAGCAGTACTTC

V: TRBV7-9
size: few
D: -
J: TRBJ2-1
CDR3: CASRMTTYNEQFF
DNA: TGTGCCAGCAGGATGACTACTTACAATGAGCAGTTCTTC

V: TRBV10-3
size: -
D: -
J: TRBJ2-3
CDR3: CASNNGTDTQYF
DNA: TGTGCCTCCAATAACGGCACAGATACGCAGTATTTT

V: TRBV25-1
size: few
D: -
J: TRBJ2-7
CDR3: CASSKPGLSYEQYF
DNA: TGTGCCAGCAGTAAACCCGGCTTGAGCTACGAGCAGTACTTC

V: TRBV9
size: few
D: -
J: TRBJ2-1
CDR3: CASSVQGNYNEQFF
DNA: TGTGCCAGCAGCGTACAGGGGAATTACAATGAGCAGTTCTTC

V: TRBV27
size: -
D: -
J: TRBJ2-7
CDR3: CASSFGRTYEQYF
DNA: TGTGCCAGCAGTTTCGGTAGGACATACGAGCAGTACTTC

V: TRBV30
size: -
D: -
J: TRBJ2-1
CDR3: CAWSVENSLNEQFF
DNA: TGTGCCTGGAGTGTAGAGAATAGCCTCAATGAGCAGTTCTTC

V: TRBV6-5
size: -
D: -
J: TRBJ2-1
CDR3: CASSRDGAYNEQFF
DNA: TGTGCCAGCAGCCGGGACGGAGCCTACAATGAGCAGTTCTTC

V: TRBV7-2
size: -
D: -
J: TRBJ2-7
CDR3: CASSDAVQPFYEQYF
DNA: TGTGCCAGCAGCGACGCTGTGCAGCCCTTCTACGAGCAGTACTTC

V: TRBV30
size: -
D: -
J: TRBJ1-4
CDR3: CAWSPLNEKLFF
DNA: TGTGCCTGGAGCCCCTTAAATGAAAAACTGTTTTTT

V: TRBV30
size: -
D: -
J: TRBJ1-2
CDR3: CAWIVRYTF
DNA: TGTGCCTGGATTGTTCGCTACACCTTC

V: TRBV9
size: few
D: -
J: TRBJ2-1
CDR3: CASSAHSTNNEQFF
DNA: TGTGCCAGCAGCGCCCATTCGACAAACAATGAGCAGTTCTTC

V: TRBV9
size: -
D: -
J: TRBJ2-1
CDR3: CASSVGVGSEQFF
DNA: TGTGCCAGCAGCGTAGGTGTGGGATCTGAGCAGTTCTTC

V: TRBV18
size: -
D: -
J: TRBJ2-1
CDR3: CASSYAVSSYNEQFF
DNA: TGTGCCAGCTCATACGCGGTGAGCTCCTACAATGAGCAGTTCTTC

V: TRBV30
size: -
D: -
J: TRBJ2-1
CDR3: CAWSVVGPEQFF
DNA: TGTGCCTGGAGTGTTGTTGGGCCAGAGCAGTTCTTC

V: TRBV6-6
size: -
D: -
J: TRBJ2-7
CDR3: CASRSGIAEQYF
DNA: TGTGCCAGCAGGTCCGGGATAGCCGAGCAGTACTTC

V: TRBV7-9
size: few
D: TRBD1
J: TRBJ2-5
CDR3: CASSRQGTNQETQYF
DNA: TGTGCCAGCAGCCGACAGGGGACCAACCAAGAGACCCAGTACTTC

V: TRBV29-1
size: few
D: -
J: TRBJ2-5
CDR3: CSVDSWAQETQYF
DNA: TGCAGCGTTGATTCGTGGGCCCAAGAGACCCAGTACTTC

V: TRBV7-7
size: -
D: TRBD1
J: TRBJ2-3
CDR3: CASSLVGGGDTQYF
DNA: TGTGCTAGCAGCTTAGTAGGGGGCGGAGATACGCAGTATTTT

V: TRBV9
size: -
D: -
J: TRBJ2-3
CDR3: CASSALSGTDTQYF
DNA: TGTGCCAGCAGCGCCCTATCGGGCACAGATACGCAGTATTTT

V: TRBV30
size: -
D: -
J: TRBJ1-5
CDR3: CAWSVTGNQPQHF
DNA: TGTGCCTGGAGTGTAACAGGCAATCAGCCCCAGCATTTT

V: TRBV19
size: -
D: -
J: TRBJ1-4
CDR3: CASSTWDRNEKLFF
DNA: TGTGCCAGTAGTACCTGGGACCGCAATGAAAAACTGTTTTTT

V: TRBV6-5
size: -
D: TRBD1
J: TRBJ2-5
CDR3: CASRTGDAWETQYF
DNA: TGTGCCAGCAGGACAGGGGACGCCTGGGAGACCCAGTACTTC

V: TRBV29-1
size: few
D: -
J: TRBJ1-2
CDR3: CSVGQDYGYTF
DNA: TGCAGCGTTGGCCAGGACTATGGCTACACCTTC

V: TRBV28
size: few
D: -
J: TRBJ1-1
CDR3: CASSSTALGTEAFF
DNA: TGTGCCAGCAGTTCGACAGCGCTGGGCACTGAAGCTTTCTTT

V: TRBV27
size: once
D: -
J: TRBJ2-3
CDR3: CASSRGGGGDTQYF
DNA: TGTGCCAGCAGTCGAGGGGGGGGCGGTGATACGCAGTATTTT

V: TRBV28
size: -
D: -
J: TRBJ2-7
CDR3: CASSLIGYEQYF
DNA: TGTGCCAGCAGTTTAATAGGCTACGAGCAGTACTTC

V: TRBV7-9
size: -
D: -
J: TRBJ1-1
CDR3: CASSVGQGHTEAFF
DNA: TGTGCCAGCAGCGTCGGCCAGGGGCACACTGAAGCTTTCTTT

V: TRBV2
size: -
D: -
J: TRBJ2-7
CDR3: CASSDGREGKYF
DNA: TGTGCCAGCAGTGACGGGCGAGAGGGGAAGTACTTC

V: TRBV7-2
size: -
D: TRBD2
J: TRBJ2-1
CDR3: CASSLDLADYNEQFF
DNA: TGTGCCAGCAGCTTAGATCTAGCGGACTACAATGAGCAGTTCTTC

V: TRBV5-1
size: -
D: -
J: TRBJ2-3
CDR3: CASSLVGTDTQYF
DNA: TGCGCCAGCAGCTTGGTGGGCACAGATACGCAGTATTTT

V: TRBV10-3
size: -
D: -
J: TRBJ2-1
CDR3: CAAGLRGGINNEQFF
DNA: TGTGCCGCCGGACTCAGAGGGGGAATAAACAATGAGCAGTTCTTC

V: TRBV6-1
size: few
D: -
J: TRBJ2-7
CDR3: CASSEAAGAVGEQYF
DNA: TGTGCCAGCAGTGAAGCGGCAGGGGCAGTAGGGGAGCAGTACTTC

V: TRBV30
size: few
D: TRBD2
J: TRBJ2-5
CDR3: CAWSGGGIQETQYF
DNA: TGTGCCTGGAGTGGCGGGGGGATACAAGAGACCCAGTACTTC

V: TRBV29-1
size: few
D: -
J: TRBJ1-1
CDR3: CSARTVMNTEAFF
DNA: TGCAGCGCCCGGACAGTTATGAACACTGAAGCTTTCTTT

V: TRBV4-3
size: -
D: -
J: TRBJ2-7
CDR3: CASSPHLGVYEQYF
DNA: TGCGCCAGCAGCCCCCACCTGGGGGTCTACGAGCAGTACTTC

V: TRBV7-2
size: few
D: -
J: TRBJ2-5
CDR3: CASSSVGSYQETQYF
DNA: TGTGCCAGCAGCTCCGTGGGAAGTTATCAAGAGACCCAGTACTTC

V: TRBV7-2
size: -
D: -
J: TRBJ2-2
CDR3: CASSPRPGELFF
DNA: TGTGCCAGCAGCCCCAGGCCCGGGGAGCTGTTTTTT

V: TRBV30
size: -
D: -
J: TRBJ1-2
CDR3: CAWSSETISYGYTF
DNA: TGTGCCTGGAGTAGCGAAACGATAAGCTATGGCTACACCTTC

V: TRBV9
size: -
D: -
J: TRBJ2-5
CDR3: CASSRIPSAETQYF
DNA: TGTGCCAGCAGCAGAATTCCTAGCGCAGAGACCCAGTACTTC

V: TRBV11-2
size: -
D: -
J: TRBJ2-1
CDR3: CASSRSYNEQFF
DNA: TGTGCCAGCAGCCGTAGCTACAATGAGCAGTTCTTC

V: TRBV25-1
size: -
D: TRBD1
J: TRBJ2-6
CDR3: CASSDPGQGVSGANVLTF
DNA: TGTGCCAGCAGTGACCCGGGACAGGGGGTCTCTGGGGCCAACGTCCTGACTTTC

V: TRBV12-2
size: -
D: -
J: TRBJ2-7
CDR3: CASRLRLASPYEQYF
DNA: TGTGCAAGTCGCTTAAGGCTAGCGTCACCTTACGAGCAGTACTTC

V: TRBV5-1
size: -
D: -
J: TRBJ2-1
CDR3: CASSLQVGGNEQFF
DNA: TGCGCCAGCAGCTTGCAGGTCGGAGGCAATGAGCAGTTCTTC